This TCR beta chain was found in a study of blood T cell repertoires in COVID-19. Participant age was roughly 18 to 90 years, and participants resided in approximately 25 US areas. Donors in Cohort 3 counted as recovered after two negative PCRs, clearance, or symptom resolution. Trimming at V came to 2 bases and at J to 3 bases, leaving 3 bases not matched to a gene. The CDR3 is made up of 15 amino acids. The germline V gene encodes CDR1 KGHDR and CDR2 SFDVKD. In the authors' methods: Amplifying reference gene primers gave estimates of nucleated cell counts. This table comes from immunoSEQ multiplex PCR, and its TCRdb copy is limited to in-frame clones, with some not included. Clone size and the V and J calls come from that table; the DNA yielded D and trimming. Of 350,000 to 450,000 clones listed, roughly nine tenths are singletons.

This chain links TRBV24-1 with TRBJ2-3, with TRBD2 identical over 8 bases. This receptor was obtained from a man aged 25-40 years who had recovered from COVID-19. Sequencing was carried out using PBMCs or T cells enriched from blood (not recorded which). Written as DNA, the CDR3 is TGTGCCACCAGTGATTACGGGAGGGGGACAGATACGCAGTATTTT. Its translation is CATSDYGRGTDTQYF.